Listed here are 21 T cell receptor beta chains from one sample, sequenced in a study of T cells after posttransplantation cyclophosphamide. The protocol was immunoSEQ multiplex PCR, while the TCRdb copy is restricted to in-frame clones and leaves out a portion. The sample includes under 7,000 clones, 78% of them seen just once. Input material: memory CD4+ T cells sorted from blood. All receptors come from a woman in her fifties or sixties in good health and a related stem cell transplant donor.

The chain employs TRBV28 and TRBJ2-7, with a weak D call TRBD2 (6 bases). Looked up from germline, CDR1 is MDHEN and CDR2 is SYDVKM. V lost 1 base to trimming and J lost 6 bases, with 22 bases between them. The CDR3 has 17 amino acids. This CDR3 reads CASSLSKLAGGGPEQYF. The CDR3 DNA is TGTGCCAGCAGTTTATCCAAACTGGCGGGTGGAGGGCCCGAGCAGTACTTC.

The V gene is TRBV27, the J gene TRBJ2-4, with 10 bases that match TRBD1. The trim removed 2 bases at V and 7 bases at J, leaving 5 bases unmatched. The CDR3 runs to 15 residues. The V gene's germline CDR1 is MNHEY and CDR2 SMNVEV (reference sequence). CDR3 coding DNA: TGTGCCAGCAGTTTAAGGGACAGGGGAGTGAACATTCAGTACTTC. Amino acid sequence: CASSLRDRGVNIQYF.

The chain is built from TRBV27 and TRBJ2-5, with D possibly being TRBD2 (6 bases). The better agreement between TRBJ2-7 and the DNA end casts doubt on the J call. The CDR3 is made up of 16 amino acids. Looked up from germline, CDR1 is MNHEY and CDR2 is SMNVEV (reference sequence). This chain's CDR3 is CASSPIYSGGSYEQYF. DNA for the CDR3: TGTGCCAGCAGTCCGATATATAGCGGAGGCTCCTACGAGCAGTACTTC.

This chain links TRBV5-4 with TRBJ2-2; 9 positions match TRBD2. The CDR3 contains 16 residues. Trimming cost V 3 bases and J 1 base; bases outside gene matches: 4. Germline CDR1 and CDR2: SGHNT and YYREEE (reference sequence). CDR3 protein: CASSSGTSRNTGELFF. Here the CDR3 DNA reads TGTGCCAGCAGCTCGGGGACTAGCAGGAACACCGGGGAGCTGTTTTTT.

The chain recombines TRBV13 with TRBJ2-7; 9 bases are shared with TRBD1. The length of the CDR3 is 16 residues. Germline V CDR1 and CDR2: PRHDT, FYEKMQ (reference sequence). Trimming took 5 bases from V and 5 from J; bases not matched to a gene: 13. CDR3 residues: CASSENRDRVFNEQYF. The DNA for the CDR3 is TGTGCCAGCAGCGAGAATAGGGACAGGGTATTCAACGAGCAGTACTTC.

This chain joins TRBV2 and TRBJ2-1; 9 positions agree with TRBD2. Germline trimming cut 11 bases from V and 2 bases from J; bases unmatched to any gene: 10. In germline, CDR1 is SNHLY, CDR2 FYNNEI. This CDR3 comprises 15 residues. The CDR3 coding sequence is TGTGCCGGGGGCAGCGGGAGGACCACCTACAATGAGCAGTTCTTC. The encoded protein is CAGGSGRTTYNEQFF.

The chain joins TRBV6-4 to TRBJ2-2; 7 bases align to TRBD2. Germline assignment: CDR1 MRHNA and CDR2 SNTAGT. This CDR3 contains 14 residues. V was pared by 4 bases and J by 4 bases, with 3 bases of the junction left unmatched. CDR3 sequence (DNA): TGTGCCAGCAGTGCCTCGGGGGGCACCGGGGAGCTGTTTTTT. Protein: CASSASGGTGELFF.

CDR3 residues: CSVEGTRGYSYGYTF. The CDR3, as DNA: TGCAGCGTTGAGGGAACCAGGGGGTATAGCTATGGCTACACCTTC. The rearrangement joins TRBV29-1 to TRBJ1-2; 7 positions match TRBD1. CDR3 length: 15 amino acids. CDR1 and CDR2 from the germline V gene are SQVTM and ANQGSEA. The junction had 11 bases not matched to a gene; V was cut back by 3 bases and J by 4 bases.

The chain is built from TRBV7-3 and TRBJ2-3, with 8 bases matching TRBD1. Trimming removed 5 bases from V and 6 bases from J; junction bases left unmatched: 7. The CDR3 is 14 residues long. Germline CDR1 and CDR2: SGHTA and FQGTGA. In DNA, the CDR3 is TGTGCCAGCAGCCTCGGACAGGGTTGGGATACGCAGTATTTT. Amino acid sequence: CASSLGQGWDTQYF.

V is TRBV9 and J is TRBJ2-7; 7 bases line up with TRBD1. This CDR3 spans 14 amino acids. Germline V gene data show CDR1 as SGDLS and CDR2 as YYNGEE. Unmatched junction bases numbered 6, after V lost 4 bases and J lost 2 bases. CDR3 nucleotide sequence: TGTGCCAGCAGCCCTCAGGGGGTACCCTACGAGCAGTACTTC. It yields the protein CASSPQGVPYEQYF.

This chain's CDR3 is CASSEARGQTSYEQYF. The CDR3 DNA is TGTGCCAGCAGTGAAGCCAGGGGCCAGACTTCCTACGAGCAGTACTTC. V usage is TRBV25-1 and J usage is TRBJ2-7; maybe TRBD1 (6 bases). The CDR3 is made up of 16 amino acids. V lost 2 bases and J lost 1, with 15 bases in between. The germline V gene has CDR1 MGHDK and CDR2 SYGVNS.

The chain joins TRBV2 to TRBJ2-1, with a possible D match to TRBD1 (6 bases). With 5 bases removed from V and 4 bases from J, the gap between germline ends came to 12 bases. Germline V gives CDR1 SNHLY, CDR2 FYNNEI. The CDR3 is made up of 14 amino acids. Here the CDR3 reads CASSPDRLYNEQFF. The CDR3 DNA follows: TGTGCCAGCAGTCCGGACAGACTATACAATGAGCAGTTCTTC. Full variable domain (rest looked up from reference TRBV2 and TRBJ2-1): EPEVTQTPSHQVTQMGQEVILRCVPISNHLYFYWYRQILGQKVEFLVSFYNNEISEKSEIFDDQFSVERPDGSNFTLKIRSTKLEDSAMYFCASSPDRLYNEQFFGPGTRLTVL.

The J gene is TRBJ2-7, the V gene TRBV11-1; 10 bases line up with TRBD1. The CDR3 runs to 13 residues. The germline V gene encodes CDR1 SGHAT and CDR2 FQDESV (reference sequence). Trimming took 5 bases from V and 6 from J; bases not matched to a gene: 4. The CDR3 DNA reads as TGTGCCAGCAGCCGGGACAGGGGTTTCGAGCAGTACTTC. Translation: CASSRDRGFEQYF.

This clone was recorded only once. The chain couples TRBV6-6 to TRBJ1-5; TRBD1 matches at 9 bases. With 5 bases clipped from V and 6 bases from J, the junction kept 8 bases outside the gene matches. This CDR3 region has 15 residues. Looked up from germline, CDR1 is MNHNY and CDR2 is SVGAGI (reference sequence). CDR3 in amino acids: CASSLGQGGSQPQHF. Here the CDR3 DNA reads TGTGCCAGCAGTCTGGGACAGGGTGGGTCTCAGCCCCAGCATTTT.

This clone was seen once. The J gene is TRBJ2-7, the V gene TRBV7-3; 8 bases are shared with TRBD1. V shed 5 bases and J 6 bases; nucleotides not matched to a gene: 6. This CDR3 is 13 amino acids long. Germline loops: CDR1 SGHTA, CDR2 FQGTGA. The CDR3 is CASSVRQGREQYF. The CDR3 DNA is TGTGCCAGCAGCGTTCGACAGGGGCGCGAGCAGTACTTC.

The chain recombines TRBV6-1 with TRBJ1-1; the D is unclear. Germline values: CDR1 MNHNS, CDR2 SASEGT. Trimming took off 8 bases at V and 0 bases at J, with 10 bases between the two ends. This CDR3 spans 13 amino acids. CDR3 DNA sequence: TGTGCCAGCTATCCGGGAATGAACACTGAAGCTTTCTTT. It encodes CASYPGMNTEAFF.

The gene calls are TRBV18 and TRBJ2-2; D gene ambiguous. The CDR3 is 14 amino acids. Germline loops: CDR1 KGHSH, CDR2 LQKENI. With 4 bases removed from V and 2 bases from J, the gap between germline ends came to 8 bases. CDR3 nucleotide sequence: TGTGCCAGCTCACGGCAGGCCAACACCGGGGAGCTGTTTTTT. Its translation: CASSRQANTGELFF.

The chain joins TRBV5-6 to TRBJ1-2; 7 nucleotides agree with TRBD1. The CDR3 is 16 amino acids. Germline CDR1 and CDR2: SGHDT and YYEEEE. V gave up 3 bases and J gave up 3 bases; unmatched junction bases: 11. The CDR3 region is CASSSWDSPRDYGYTF. Here the CDR3 DNA reads TGTGCCAGCAGCTCCTGGGACAGCCCCCGGGACTATGGCTACACCTTC.

This chain uses TRBV25-1 with TRBJ2-2; unclear D gene. This CDR3 has 14 amino acids. V lost 3 bases, J lost 4 bases, and 9 bases lay in between. Germline V lookup: CDR1 MGHDK, CDR2 SYGVNS. The CDR3 reads CASSDPSFTGELFF. CDR3 bases: TGTGCCAGCAGTGATCCCTCTTTCACCGGGGAGCTGTTTTTT.

This rearrangement joins TRBV27 to TRBJ1-2, with 9 bases lining up with TRBD1. The V and J ends lost 7 bases and 6 bases, in that order; junction bases with no gene match: 15. The CDR3 totals 16 residues. CDR1 is MNHEY, CDR2 SMNVEV, per germline (reference sequence). The CDR3 bases are TGTGCCAGCACTAGAAGTTACAGGGGGCGCCCCCATGGCTACACCTTC. Its protein is CASTRSYRGRPHGYTF.

This clone was recorded a few times. The CDR3 loop reads CAWSSGQGAEAFF. In DNA form, the CDR3 reads TGTGCCTGGAGTTCGGGACAGGGCGCTGAAGCTTTCTTT. The rearrangement uses TRBV30 and TRBJ1-1; 9 bases map to TRBD1. Trimming removed 2 bases from V and 6 bases from J; junction bases left unmatched: 4. This CDR3 region has 13 residues. Per germline, CDR1 GTSNPN and CDR2 SVGIG (reference sequence).